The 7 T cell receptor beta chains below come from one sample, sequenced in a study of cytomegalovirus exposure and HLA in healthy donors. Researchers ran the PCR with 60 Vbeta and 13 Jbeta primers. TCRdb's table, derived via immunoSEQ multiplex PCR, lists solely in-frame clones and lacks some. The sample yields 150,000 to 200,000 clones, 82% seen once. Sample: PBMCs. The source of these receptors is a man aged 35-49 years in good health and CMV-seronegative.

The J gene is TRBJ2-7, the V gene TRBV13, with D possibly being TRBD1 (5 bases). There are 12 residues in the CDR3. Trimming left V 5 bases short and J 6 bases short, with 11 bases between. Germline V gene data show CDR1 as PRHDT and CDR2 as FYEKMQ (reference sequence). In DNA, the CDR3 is TGTGCCAGCAGCAGAACAGGCGGCGAGCAGTACTTC. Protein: CASSRTGGEQYF.

CDR3: CASSKMEREQYF. DNA for the CDR3: TGTGCCAGCAGTAAGATGGAGCGAGAGCAGTACTTC. This chain joins TRBV28 and TRBJ2-7; no firm D call. This CDR3 is 12 amino acids long. Germline V CDR1 and CDR2: MDHEN, SYDVKM. V lost 5 bases and J 7 bases, leaving 12 bases between the germline ends.

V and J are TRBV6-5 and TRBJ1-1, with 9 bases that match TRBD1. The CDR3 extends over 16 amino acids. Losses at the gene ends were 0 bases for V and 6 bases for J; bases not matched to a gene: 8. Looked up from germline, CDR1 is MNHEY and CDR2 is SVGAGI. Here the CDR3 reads CASSYSSGTGLPEAFF. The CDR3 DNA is TGTGCCAGCAGTTACTCTTCCGGGACAGGGCTTCCTGAAGCTTTCTTT.

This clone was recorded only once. The CDR3 DNA is TGTGCCAGCAGCTTGCCCACTAGGGACTTCTACTGGGTAGCCAAAAACATTCAGTACTTC. Translation gives CASSLPTRDFYWVAKNIQYF. The rearrangement joins TRBV12-1 to TRBJ2-4; whether TRBD2, the table's D call, matches the DNA was not checked. TRBV12-1 is recorded as a pseudogene. The CDR3 is 20 residues long.

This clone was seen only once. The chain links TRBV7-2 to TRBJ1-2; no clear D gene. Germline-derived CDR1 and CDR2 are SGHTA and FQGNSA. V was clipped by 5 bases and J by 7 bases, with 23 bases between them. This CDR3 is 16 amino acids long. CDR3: CASSPLEWTAPGGYTF. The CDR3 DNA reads TGTGCCAGCAGCCCACTAGAATGGACGGCCCCGGGTGGCTACACCTTC.

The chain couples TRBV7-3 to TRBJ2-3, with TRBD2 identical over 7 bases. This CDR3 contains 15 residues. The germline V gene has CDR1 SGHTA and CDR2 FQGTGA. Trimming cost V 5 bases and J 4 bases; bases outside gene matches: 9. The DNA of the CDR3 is TGTGCCAGCAGCCAATTTCGGGGGGATGCAGATACGCAGTATTTT. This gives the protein CASSQFRGDADTQYF.

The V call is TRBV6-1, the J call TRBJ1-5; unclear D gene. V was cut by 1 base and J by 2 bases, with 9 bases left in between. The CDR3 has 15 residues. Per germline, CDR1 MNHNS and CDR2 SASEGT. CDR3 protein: CASSEGPEGNQPQHF. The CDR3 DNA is TGTGCCAGCAGTGAAGGGCCGGAGGGCAATCAGCCCCAGCATTTT.